A selection of T cell receptor beta chains follows, all from one sample in a study of T cell changes during pregnancy in multiple sclerosis. TCRdb keeps only in-frame clones here, not all; method: immunoSEQ multiplex PCR. The sample consists of roughly 80,000 clones, about 92% of them appearing once. The sequencing here drew on peripheral blood, taken before pregnancy. These receptors were collected from a female donor with multiple sclerosis, enrolled in a pregnancy study. Both conserved end residues are part of each CDR3. The order of the fields is J gene, D gene, clone size, V gene, CDR3 DNA, CDR3 protein. A D gene is named only where the DNA matches it firmly. Clone size is shown for a subset of rows, as once, few, many or a class of expanded clone.

>TRBJ2-3|.|.|TRBV5-1
TGCGCCAGCAGATCCGAAGCCATTAGCACAGATACGCAGTATTTT
CASRSEAISTDTQYF
>TRBJ1-1|.|.|TRBV14
TGTGCCAGCAGCCTCGGCACTGAAGCTTTCTTT
CASSLGTEAFF
>TRBJ2-7|.|.|TRBV5-1
TGCGCCAGCGGGCCTCTCCACGAGCAGTACTTC
CASGPLHEQYF
>TRBJ2-7|TRBD2|.|TRBV7-2
TGTGCCAGCGGGAAAAGCGGGAGAATTTACGAGCAGTACTTC
CASGKSGRIYEQYF
>TRBJ2-7|TRBD2|.|TRBV19
TGTGCCAGTAGCTCAAGGACTAGCGGGAGTCTCGAGCAGTACTTC
CASSSRTSGSLEQYF
>TRBJ2-7|TRBD2|.|TRBV9
TGTGCCAGCAGCGTAGGTTCGACTAGCGGGAGTGTCGCCTACGAGCAGTACTTC
CASSVGSTSGSVAYEQYF
>TRBJ2-7|TRBD1|.|TRBV6-5
TGTGCCAGCAGCCCGGGGGGGACAGGGGCCTACGAGCAGTACTTC
CASSPGGTGAYEQYF
>TRBJ2-5|TRBD1|.|TRBV7-4
TGTGCCAGCAGCGCCAGGGGGCAAGAGACCCAGTACTTC
CASSARGQETQYF
>TRBJ2-7|.|.|TRBV18
TGTGCCAGCTCACCAAGGAACAGGGTAAACTACGAGCAGTACTTC
CASSPRNRVNYEQYF
>TRBJ2-7|TRBD1|.|TRBV7-9
TGTGCCAGCAGAAGGGACAGTACCTACGAGCAGTACTTC
CASRRDSTYEQYF
>TRBJ2-1|TRBD2|.|TRBV27
TGTGCCAGCAGACGGACTAGCGGGAGGGCCCGACGTGATGAGCAGTTCTTC
CASRRTSGRARRDEQFF
>TRBJ2-7|.|.|TRBV5-1
TGCGCCAGCAGCTTGGACTTAGGGGGTTACGAGCAGTACTTC
CASSLDLGGYEQYF
>TRBJ2-7|TRBD1|.|TRBV27
TGTGCCAGCAGTTTAGCGACAGGGGCTCCCTACGAGCAGTACTTC
CASSLATGAPYEQYF
>TRBJ2-3|TRBD2|.|TRBV18
TGTGCCAGCTCACTTACTAGCGGGAGTTCAGATACGCAGTATTTT
CASSLTSGSSDTQYF
>TRBJ2-7|.|.|TRBV6-5
TGTGCCAGCAGTTATATAGCAACCGAGCAGTACTTC
CASSYIATEQYF
>TRBJ1-1|TRBD1|.|TRBV27
TGTGCCAGCAGTTACGGACAGGGGGCCACTGAAGCTTTCTTT
CASSYGQGATEAFF
>TRBJ1-1|TRBD1|.|TRBV2
TGTGCCAGCAGATCGAGGGACAGGGGGCGCGGTCCTACTGAAGCTTTCTTT
CASRSRDRGRGPTEAFF
>TRBJ2-2|.|.|TRBV9
TGTGCCAGCAGCGAGCGGGACAACGGGGAGCTGTTTTTT
CASSERDNGELFF
>TRBJ2-7|.|few|TRBV6-4
TGTGCCAGCAGTGATTCGGAGGGCCCCTACGAGCAGTACTTC
CASSDSEGPYEQYF
>TRBJ1-5|.|.|TRBV6-1
TGTGCCAGCAGTGAAGGACATGCCACCCAGCATTTT
CASSEGHATQHF
>TRBJ2-1|TRBD2|.|TRBV9
TGTGCCAGCAGCGATAACCGGGACTATTACAATGAGCAGTTCTTC
CASSDNRDYYNEQFF
>TRBJ1-1|.|.|TRBV5-4
TGTGCCAGCAGCTTGGAGTGGAGCCCGAACACTGAAGCTTTCTTT
CASSLEWSPNTEAFF
>TRBJ1-5|TRBD1|few|TRBV19
TGTGCCAGTACCCACGGGACAGCCTCAAATCAGCCCCAGCATTTT
CASTHGTASNQPQHF
>TRBJ1-1|TRBD1|few|TRBV19
TGTGCCAGTAGTATACGGGGACAGGGGAACACTGAAGCTTTCTTT
CASSIRGQGNTEAFF
>TRBJ1-2|.|.|TRBV6-5
TGTGCCACCGGACAGACATATGGCTACACCTTC
CATGQTYGYTF
>TRBJ2-7|.|.|TRBV7-2
TGTGCCAGCAGCCCCGCCGGACAGACCAACGAGCAGTACTTC
CASSPAGQTNEQYF
>TRBJ1-2|.|.|TRBV19
TGTGCCAGTAAACCGACCGGGGACTTCTATGGCTACACCTTC
CASKPTGDFYGYTF
>TRBJ2-7|TRBD2|.|TRBV4-3
TGCGCCAGCAGCCCCGGGCCCGGACTAGCGGGAGTCGAGCAGTACTTC
CASSPGPGLAGVEQYF
>TRBJ1-5|TRBD1|.|TRBV28
TGTGCCAGCAGAGCCCAGGGGGACAATCAGCCCCAGCATTTT
CASRAQGDNQPQHF
>TRBJ2-1|.|.|TRBV19
TGTGCCAGTAGTATAGCGGGGGTCTACAATGAGCAGTTCTTC
CASSIAGVYNEQFF
>TRBJ2-5|.|.|TRBV13
TGTGCCAGCAGAGCCCGGGGGGCAGAGACCCAGTACTTC
CASRARGAETQYF
>TRBJ2-7|TRBD2|.|TRBV28
TGTGCCAGCAGTTTCCGCGGACTAGCGGAAACCTACGAGCAGTACTTC
CASSFRGLAETYEQYF
>TRBJ1-2|TRBD1|once|TRBV6-1
TGTGCCAGCAGCGAACGGCTACAACAGGGGCGGGGAGCTAACTATGGCTACACCTTC
CASSERLQQGRGANYGYTF
>TRBJ1-1|.|.|TRBV4-2
TGTGCCAGCAGCCAAGGGGCATTGAACACTGAAGCTTTCTTT
CASSQGALNTEAFF
>TRBJ1-2|.|.|TRBV7-2
TGTGCCAGCAGCTCAACCTCTACAGGATATGGCTACACCTTC
CASSSTSTGYGYTF
>TRBJ1-2|.|.|TRBV29-1
TGCAGCGTTGCTTCTATGTGGGGGGGAGTATTTGGCTACACCTTC
CSVASMWGGVFGYTF
>TRBJ2-5|TRBD1|.|TRBV30
TGTGCCTGGAGTGTCGGGACAGGCCAAGAGACCCAGTACTTC
CAWSVGTGQETQYF
>TRBJ1-2|.|.|TRBV9
TGTGCCAGCAGCCCGACAGGACATCCGAACTATGGCTACACCTTC
CASSPTGHPNYGYTF
>TRBJ1-3|.|.|TRBV7-6
TGTGCCAGCAGCTTAGAGCGAGGCGGTACCTCTGGAAACACCATATATTTT
CASSLERGGTSGNTIYF